This T cell receptor (beta chain) was sequenced in a study of OX40 agonist ivuxolimab in advanced cancers. General study results and limits: Which antigen the expanded peripheral T cells recognized is unknown.

Data came from immunoSEQ multiplex PCR; TCRdb stores just in-frame clones and leaves some out. The sample shows about 33,000 clones, roughly 68% of them seen only once. From germline, CDR1 is PRHDT and CDR2 FYEKMQ (reference sequence). This CDR3 comprises 13 residues. V lost 4 bases, J lost 8 bases, and 13 bases lay in between. At baseline, cycle 4 day 1, and cycle 7 day 1, blood was sampled. This clone showed up just once. The antigen is undetermined. The source of this sequence is an adult with an advanced solid tumor such as melanoma, head and neck, liver or kidney cancer. V gene TRBV13 combines with J gene TRBJ2-3; D is ambiguous. The source material was CD4+ or CD8+ T cells sorted from blood, sampled in a trial of the OX40 agonist ivuxolimab. The CDR3 loop reads CASSSQTLGTQYF. As DNA, the CDR3 is TGTGCCAGCAGCTCCCAGACCCTGGGTACGCAGTATTTT. Using reference TRBV13 and TRBJ2-3 for the parts outside the CDR3, the full variable domain is AAGVIQSPRHLIKEKRETATLKCYPIPRHDTVYWYQQGPGQDPQFLISFYEKMQSDKGSIPDRFSAQQFSDYHSELNMSSLELGDSALYFCASSSQTLGTQYFGPGTRLTVL.